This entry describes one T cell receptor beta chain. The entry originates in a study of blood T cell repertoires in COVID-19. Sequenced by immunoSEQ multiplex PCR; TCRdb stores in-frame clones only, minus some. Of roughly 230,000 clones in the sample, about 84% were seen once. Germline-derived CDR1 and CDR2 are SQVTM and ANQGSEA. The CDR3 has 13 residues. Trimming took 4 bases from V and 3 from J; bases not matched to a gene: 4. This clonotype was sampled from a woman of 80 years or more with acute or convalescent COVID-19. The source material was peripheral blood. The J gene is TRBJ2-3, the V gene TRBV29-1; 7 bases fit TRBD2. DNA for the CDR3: TGCAGCGTTGCGGGGGGTCGGACAGATACGCAGTATTTT. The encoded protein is CSVAGGRTDTQYF.